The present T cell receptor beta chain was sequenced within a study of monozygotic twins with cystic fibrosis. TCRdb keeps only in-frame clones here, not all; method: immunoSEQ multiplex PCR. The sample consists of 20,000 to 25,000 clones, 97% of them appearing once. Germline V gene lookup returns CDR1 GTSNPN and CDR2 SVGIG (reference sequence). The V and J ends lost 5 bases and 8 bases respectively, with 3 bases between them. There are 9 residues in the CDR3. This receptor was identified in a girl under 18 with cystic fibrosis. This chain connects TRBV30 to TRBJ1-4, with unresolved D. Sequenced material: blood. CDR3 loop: CAWVEKLFF. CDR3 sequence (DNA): TGTGCCTGGGTAGAAAAACTGTTTTTT.